This T cell receptor (beta chain) is from a study of shared clonotypes between healthy human individuals. As for the study in general: CD4 naive and memory got three plates each, CD8 naive two, CD8 memory one.

Whole-study results and caveats: In general, naive subsets displayed greater estimated richness than memory subsets did. The four-donor shared clonotypes exceeded non-shared clonotypes in generation probability, with non-shared ones scoring lower.

This CDR3 is 16 amino acids long. Germline assignment: CDR1 SQVTM and CDR2 ANQGSEA. V was cut by 0 bases and J by 8 bases, with 20 bases left in between. Deep-level running was used for the assay. This table comes from immunoSEQ multiplex PCR, and its TCRdb copy is limited to in-frame clones, with some not included. The data hold over a million clones, with around 78% observed a single time. A note on this clone: Its antigen is currently unknown.

The clonotype comes from a man between 18 and 29 years old in good health. Some clones in this sample may be carry-over from other donors' samples. The sequenced sample consisted of memory CD4+ T cells from PBMCs. Indicated subset: CD45RA-negative fraction. V and J are TRBV29-1 and TRBJ2-1; possible D gene TRBD2, 6 bases. CDR3 nucleotides: TGCAGCGTTGAAGATGGGGGACTCGCGAGGAATTATGAGCAGTTCTTC. Its protein is CSVEDGGLARNYEQFF.